Given below is one T cell receptor (beta chain) in context. The V end was cut by 6 bases, the J end by 2 bases, with 12 bases between. This CDR3 spans 15 amino acids. CDR1 and CDR2 from the germline V gene are KGHDR and SFDVKD. The record originates from a study of blood T cell repertoires in COVID-19. Per the original methods: Estimated nucleated cell counts came from reference gene primer amplification. The method was immunoSEQ multiplex PCR; TCRdb's version includes in-frame clones alone and lacks a portion of them. The DNA gave D and trimming, while V, J and clone size come from that table. The table has roughly 430,000 clones, about 88% seen once; the top ten hold approximately 1.3%.

The sample consisted of PBMCs or T cells enriched from blood (not recorded which). This clonotype was sampled from a woman in her late teens or twenties who had been exposed to COVID-19. The genes are TRBV24-1 and TRBJ2-2; D is perhaps TRBD1 (5 bases). The CDR3 DNA reads TGTGCCACCAGTACTACCAGGGCTAACACCGGGGAGCTGTTTTTT. This sequence encodes CATSTTRANTGELFF.